This TCR beta chain was recorded in a study of T cells after yellow fever vaccination. TCRdb processed the 5' RACE reads anew with MiXCR; each CDR3 protein has one entry. The repertoire consists of fewer than 150,000 distinct CDR3 sequences, with roughly 8% occurring once and the leading ten covering roughly 0.73%. This clonotype has at least ten counts. The CDR3 length is 15 residues. Germline values: CDR1 SGHTS, CDR2 YDEGEE. The V gene lost 4 bases and the J gene lost 6 bases, with 17 bases spanning the gap. The chain uses TRBV5-8 and TRBJ2-1; possible D gene TRBD1, 7 bases. This receptor was obtained from a man aged 25-45 years who received the YFV17D yellow fever vaccine. The sample was CD4+ T cells sorted from PBMCs, taken 5 days after the yellow fever booster vaccination. As DNA, the CDR3 is TGTGCCAGCAGCACCAAGACAGGGACTTTCAATGAGCAGTTCTTC. Translating gives CASSTKTGTFNEQFF.